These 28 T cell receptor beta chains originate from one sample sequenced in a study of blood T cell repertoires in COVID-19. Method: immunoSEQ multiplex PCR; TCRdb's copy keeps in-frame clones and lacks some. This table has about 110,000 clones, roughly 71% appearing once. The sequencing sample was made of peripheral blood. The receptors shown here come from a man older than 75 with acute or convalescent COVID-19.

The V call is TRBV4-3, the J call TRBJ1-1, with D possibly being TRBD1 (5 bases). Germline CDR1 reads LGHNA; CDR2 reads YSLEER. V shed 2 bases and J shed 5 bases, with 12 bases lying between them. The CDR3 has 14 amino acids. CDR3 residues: CASSQTGLVTEAFF. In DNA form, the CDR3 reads TGCGCCAGCAGCCAAACAGGTCTGGTGACTGAAGCTTTCTTT.

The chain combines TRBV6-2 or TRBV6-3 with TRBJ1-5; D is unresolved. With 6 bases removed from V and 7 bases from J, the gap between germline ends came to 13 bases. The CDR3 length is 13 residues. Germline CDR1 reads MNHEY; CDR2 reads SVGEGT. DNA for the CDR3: TGTGCCAGCAGCCGAGAACTGAGGCAGCCCCAGCATTTT. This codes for CASSRELRQPQHF.

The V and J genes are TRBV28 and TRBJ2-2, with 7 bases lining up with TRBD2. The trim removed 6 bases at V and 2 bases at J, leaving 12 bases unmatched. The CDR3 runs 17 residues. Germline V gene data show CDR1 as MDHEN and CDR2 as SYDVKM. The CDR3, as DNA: TGTGCCAGCAGATTCAGTACCGGGACTACCAACACCGGGGAGCTGTTTTTT. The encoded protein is CASRFSTGTTNTGELFF.

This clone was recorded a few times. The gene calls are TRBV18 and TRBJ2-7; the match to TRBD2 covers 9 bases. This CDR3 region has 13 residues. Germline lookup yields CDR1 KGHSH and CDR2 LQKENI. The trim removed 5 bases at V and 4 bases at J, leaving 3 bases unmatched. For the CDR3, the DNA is TGTGCCAGCTCAGGAACTAGCGGGTACGAGCAGTACTTC. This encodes CASSGTSGYEQYF.

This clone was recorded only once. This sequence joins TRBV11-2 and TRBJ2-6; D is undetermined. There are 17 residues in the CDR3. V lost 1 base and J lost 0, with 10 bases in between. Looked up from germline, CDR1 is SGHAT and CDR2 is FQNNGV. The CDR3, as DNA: TGTGCCAGCAGCTTAGTTTACCGGAGCTCTGGGGCCAACGTCCTGACTTTC. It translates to CASSLVYRSSGANVLTF.

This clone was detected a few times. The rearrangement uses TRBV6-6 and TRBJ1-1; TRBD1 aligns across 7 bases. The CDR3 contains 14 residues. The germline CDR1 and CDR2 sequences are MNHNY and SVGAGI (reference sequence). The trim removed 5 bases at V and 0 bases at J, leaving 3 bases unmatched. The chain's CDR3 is CASSLTGVNTEAFF. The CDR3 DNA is TGTGCCAGCAGTCTAACAGGGGTGAACACTGAAGCTTTCTTT.

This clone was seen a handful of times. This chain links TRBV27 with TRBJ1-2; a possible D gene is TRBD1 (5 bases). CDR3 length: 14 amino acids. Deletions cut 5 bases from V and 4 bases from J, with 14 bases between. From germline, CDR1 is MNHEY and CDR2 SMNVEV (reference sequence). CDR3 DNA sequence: TGTGCCAGCAGTCCCCGCGGGGGAACCTATGGCTACACCTTC. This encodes CASSPRGGTYGYTF.

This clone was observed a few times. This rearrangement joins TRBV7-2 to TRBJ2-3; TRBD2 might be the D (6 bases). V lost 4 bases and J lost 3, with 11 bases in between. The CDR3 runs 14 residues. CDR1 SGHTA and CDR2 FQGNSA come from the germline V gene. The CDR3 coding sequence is TGTGCCAGCAGCTGGAGAGGAGGGACAGATACGCAGTATTTT. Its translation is CASSWRGGTDTQYF.

The CDR3 sequence: CASSYSRTGGPGELFF. Written as DNA, the CDR3 is TGTGCCAGCAGTTACTCAAGGACAGGGGGTCCCGGGGAGCTGTTTTTT. This chain joins TRBV6-2 or TRBV6-3 and TRBJ2-2; the match to TRBD1 covers 10 bases. Trimming took 0 bases from V and 6 from J; bases not matched to a gene: 4. This CDR3 has 16 residues. Germline V CDR1 and CDR2: MNHEY, SVGEGT.

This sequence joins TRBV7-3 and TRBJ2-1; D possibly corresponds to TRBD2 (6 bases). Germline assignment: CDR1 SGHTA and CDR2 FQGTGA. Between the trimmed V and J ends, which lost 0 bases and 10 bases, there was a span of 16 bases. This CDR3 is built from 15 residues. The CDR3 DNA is TGTGCCAGCAGCTTAACACTAGCCAAAATATCAGAGCAGTTCTTC. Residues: CASSLTLAKISEQFF.

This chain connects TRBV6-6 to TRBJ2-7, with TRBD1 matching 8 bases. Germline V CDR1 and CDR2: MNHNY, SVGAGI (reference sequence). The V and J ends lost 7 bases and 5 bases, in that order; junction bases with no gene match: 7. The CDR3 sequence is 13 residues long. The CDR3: CASTVGQGNEQYF. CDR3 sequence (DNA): TGTGCCAGCACCGTAGGACAGGGAAACGAGCAGTACTTC.

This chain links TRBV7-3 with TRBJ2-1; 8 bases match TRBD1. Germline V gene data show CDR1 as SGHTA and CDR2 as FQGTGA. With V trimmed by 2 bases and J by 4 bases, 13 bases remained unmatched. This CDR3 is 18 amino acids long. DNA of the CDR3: TGTGCCAGCAGCTTACGGGCGAGGACAGGGACACCTTACAATGAGCAGTTCTTC. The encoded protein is CASSLRARTGTPYNEQFF.

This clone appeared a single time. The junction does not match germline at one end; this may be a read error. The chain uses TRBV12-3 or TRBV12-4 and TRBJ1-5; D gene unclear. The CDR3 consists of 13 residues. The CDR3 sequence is CASSLVPNQPQHF. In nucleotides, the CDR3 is TGTGCCAGCAGCTTAGTCCCTAATCAGCCCCAGCATTTT.

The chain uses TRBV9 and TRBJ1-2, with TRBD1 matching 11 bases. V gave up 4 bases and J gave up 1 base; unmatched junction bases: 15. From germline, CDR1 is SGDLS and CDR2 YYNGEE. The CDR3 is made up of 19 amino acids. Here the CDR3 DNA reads TGTGCCAGCAGCTCCGAGCCCGGAACCGGGACAGGGGGTAACTATGGCTACACCTTC. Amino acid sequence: CASSSEPGTGTGGNYGYTF.

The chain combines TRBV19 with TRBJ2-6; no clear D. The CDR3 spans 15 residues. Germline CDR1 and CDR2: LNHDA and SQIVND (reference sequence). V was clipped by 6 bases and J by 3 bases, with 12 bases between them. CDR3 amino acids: CASRRNSGGANVLTF. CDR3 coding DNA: TGTGCCAGTAGAAGAAATAGTGGTGGGGCCAACGTCCTGACTTTC.

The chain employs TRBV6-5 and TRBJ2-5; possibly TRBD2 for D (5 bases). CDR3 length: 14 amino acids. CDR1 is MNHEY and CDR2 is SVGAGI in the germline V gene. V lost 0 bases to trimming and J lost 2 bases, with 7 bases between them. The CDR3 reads CASSYSPGQETQYF. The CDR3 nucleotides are TGTGCCAGCAGTTACTCCCCGGGGCAAGAGACCCAGTACTTC.

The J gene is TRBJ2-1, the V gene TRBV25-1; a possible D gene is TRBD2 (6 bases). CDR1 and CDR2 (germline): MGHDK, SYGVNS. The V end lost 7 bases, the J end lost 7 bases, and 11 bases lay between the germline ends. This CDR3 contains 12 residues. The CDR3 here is CASTEGWNEQFF. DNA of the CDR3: TGTGCCAGCACGGAGGGATGGAATGAGCAGTTCTTC.

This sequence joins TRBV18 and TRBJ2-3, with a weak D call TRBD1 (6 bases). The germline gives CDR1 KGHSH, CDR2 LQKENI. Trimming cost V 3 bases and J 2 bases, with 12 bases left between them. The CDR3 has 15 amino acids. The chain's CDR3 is CASSPNRVLTDTQYF. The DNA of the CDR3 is TGTGCCAGCTCACCCAACAGGGTCCTCACAGATACGCAGTATTTT.

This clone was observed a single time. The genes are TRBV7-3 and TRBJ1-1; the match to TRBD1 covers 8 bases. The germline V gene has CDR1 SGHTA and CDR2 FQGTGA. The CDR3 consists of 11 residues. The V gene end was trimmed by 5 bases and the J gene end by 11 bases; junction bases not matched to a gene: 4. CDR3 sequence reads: CASSLNRGAFF. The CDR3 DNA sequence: TGTGCCAGCAGCCTAAACAGGGGGGCTTTCTTT.

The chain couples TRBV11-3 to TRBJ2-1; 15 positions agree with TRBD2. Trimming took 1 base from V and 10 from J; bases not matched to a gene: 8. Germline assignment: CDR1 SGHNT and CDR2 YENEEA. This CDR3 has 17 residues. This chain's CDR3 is CASSLGGSGLAGGEQFF. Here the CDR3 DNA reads TGTGCCAGCAGCTTAGGGGGGTCAGGACTAGCGGGAGGGGAGCAGTTCTTC.

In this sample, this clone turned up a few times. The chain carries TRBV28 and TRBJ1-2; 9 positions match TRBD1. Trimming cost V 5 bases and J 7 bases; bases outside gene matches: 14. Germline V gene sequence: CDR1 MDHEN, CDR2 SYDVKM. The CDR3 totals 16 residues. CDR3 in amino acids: CASSKNRGRTSRGYTF. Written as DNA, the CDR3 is TGTGCCAGCAGTAAGAACAGGGGGCGCACTAGTCGTGGCTACACCTTC.

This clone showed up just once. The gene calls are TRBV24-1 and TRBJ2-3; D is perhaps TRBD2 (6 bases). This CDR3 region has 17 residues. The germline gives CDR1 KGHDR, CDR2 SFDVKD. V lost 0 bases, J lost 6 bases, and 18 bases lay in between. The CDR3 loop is CATSDLFSGGGRDTQYF. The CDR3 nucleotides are TGTGCCACCAGTGATTTGTTTTCAGGAGGTGGGAGGGATACGCAGTATTTT.

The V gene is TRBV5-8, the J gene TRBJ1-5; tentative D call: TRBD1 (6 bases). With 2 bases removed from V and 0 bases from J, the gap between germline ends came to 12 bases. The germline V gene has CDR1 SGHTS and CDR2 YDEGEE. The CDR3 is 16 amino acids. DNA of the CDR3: TGTGCCAGCAGCTTAACCGGGACACTTAGCAATCAGCCCCAGCATTTT. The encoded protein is CASSLTGTLSNQPQHF.

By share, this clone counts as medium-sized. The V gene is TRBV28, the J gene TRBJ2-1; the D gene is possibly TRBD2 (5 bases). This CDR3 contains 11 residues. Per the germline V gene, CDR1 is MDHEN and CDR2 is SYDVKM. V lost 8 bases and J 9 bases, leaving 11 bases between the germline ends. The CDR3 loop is CASYTRGEQFF. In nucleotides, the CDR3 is TGTGCCAGCTATACTCGGGGTGAGCAGTTCTTC.

CDR3 loop: CASSQRTGRQYF. As DNA, the CDR3 is TGTGCCAGCAGCCAGAGGACAGGGCGGCAGTACTTC. The J gene is TRBJ2-7, the V gene TRBV5-6; 8 positions agree with TRBD1. Looked up from germline, CDR1 is SGHDT and CDR2 is YYEEEE. This CDR3 is built from 12 residues. The ends lost 4 bases at V and 9 bases at J; junction bases unmatched: 6.

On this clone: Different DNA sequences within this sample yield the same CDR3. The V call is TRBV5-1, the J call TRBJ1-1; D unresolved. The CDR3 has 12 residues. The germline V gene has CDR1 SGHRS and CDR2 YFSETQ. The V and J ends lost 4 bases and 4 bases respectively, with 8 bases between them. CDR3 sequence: CASSLPSTEAFF. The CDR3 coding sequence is TGCGCCAGCAGCCTACCAAGCACTGAAGCTTTCTTT.

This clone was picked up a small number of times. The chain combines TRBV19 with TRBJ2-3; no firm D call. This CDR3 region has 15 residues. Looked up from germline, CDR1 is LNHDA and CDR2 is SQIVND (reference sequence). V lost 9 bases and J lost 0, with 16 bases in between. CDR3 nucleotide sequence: TGTGCCAGCCGAAGGAGAGCAGCTAGCACAGATACGCAGTATTTT. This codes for CASRRRAASTDTQYF. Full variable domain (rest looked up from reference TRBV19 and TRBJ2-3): DGGITQSPKYLFRKEGQNVTLSCEQNLNHDAMYWYRQDPGQGLRLIYYSQIVNDFQKGDIAEGYSVSREKKESFPLTVTSAQKNPTAFYLCASRRRAASTDTQYFGPGTRLTVL.

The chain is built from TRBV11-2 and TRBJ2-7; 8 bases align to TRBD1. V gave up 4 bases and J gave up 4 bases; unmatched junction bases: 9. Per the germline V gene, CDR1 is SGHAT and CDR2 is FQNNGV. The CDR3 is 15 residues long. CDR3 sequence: CASSSTTGAAYEQYF. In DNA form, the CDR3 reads TGTGCCAGCAGCTCCACGACAGGGGCGGCGTACGAGCAGTACTTC.